This T cell receptor (beta chain) was identified in a study of T cell changes during pregnancy in multiple sclerosis. Germline CDR1 is SNHLY and CDR2 is FYNNEI. J was trimmed by 12 bases and V by 6 bases; bases with no gene match: 10. The CDR3 is 15 amino acids. Here immunoSEQ multiplex PCR was the method, and the copy in TCRdb shows in-frame clones only, minus some. Of tens of thousands of clones listed, 93% are singletons. The sequencing here drew on peripheral blood, taken in the second trimester of pregnancy. This clonotype originated in a female donor with multiple sclerosis, enrolled in a pregnancy study. J is TRBJ2-1 and V is TRBV2; the match to TRBD2 covers 14 bases. The CDR3 region has the DNA TGTGCCAGCAGCGATGGACTAGCGGGAGGATATGGGCAGTTCTTC. Residues: CASSDGLAGGYGQFF. Full variable domain (remainder filled in from reference TRBV2 and TRBJ2-1): EPEVTQTPSHQVTQMGQEVILRCVPISNHLYFYWYRQILGQKVEFLVSFYNNEISEKSEIFDDQFSVERPDGSNFTLKIRSTKLEDSAMYFCASSDGLAGGYGQFFGPGTRLTVL.